These T cell receptor beta chains were read from a single sample in a study of neurological immune-mediated disorders. TCRdb reprocessed the 5' RACE reads via MiXCR and lists one record per CDR3 protein. Among tens of thousands of distinct CDR3 sequences, approximately 3.5% were seen once, and the ten largest hold around 3.1%. The sequencing input was PBMCs. The receptors come from a woman in her 50s with multiple sclerosis. Each CDR3 is given with its conserved first and last residue. The D gene is left open where the match is weak. For some rows the clone size is stated as once, few or many, or as a class when expanded; others skip it.

abundance	d_gene	v_gene	len	j_gene	CDR3aa	CDR3nt
many	NA	TRBV7-9	16	TRBJ2-2	CASSRSQGLTTGELFF	TGTGCCAGCAGCCGCTCGCAGGGGTTGACCACCGGGGAGCTGTTTTTT
many	TRBD1	TRBV20-1	16	TRBJ1-3	CSAINQGQRWGNTIYF	TGCAGTGCTATTAACCAGGGACAGCGATGGGGAAACACCATATATTTT
many	TRBD1	TRBV11-2	14	TRBJ1-2	CASSFSGQGSGYTF	TGTGCCAGCAGCTTCTCGGGACAGGGAAGCGGCTACACCTTC
many	TRBD2	TRBV5-1	15	TRBJ2-7	CASSHTSGGAHEQYF	TGCGCCAGCAGCCACACTAGCGGGGGTGCCCACGAGCAGTACTTC
many	NA	TRBV7-2	15	TRBJ2-1	CASSPRWRSYNEQFF	TGTGCCAGCAGCCCCCGATGGCGCTCCTACAATGAGCAGTTCTTC
many	TRBD1	TRBV27	15	TRBJ1-1	CASSIMTGVGTEAFF	TGTGCCAGCAGTATCATGACAGGGGTGGGAACTGAAGCTTTCTTT
many	NA	TRBV12-3/TRBV12-4	12	TRBJ2-7	CASSFAPYEQYF	TGTGCCAGCAGTTTTGCCCCCTACGAGCAGTACTTC
many	NA	TRBV5-6	16	TRBJ1-6	CASSPRGGGRNSPLHF	TGTGCCAGCAGTCCCCGCGGGGGTGGGCGTAATTCACCCCTCCACTTT
many	NA	TRBV3-1	16	TRBJ1-5	CASSQTYRAGAGPQHF	TGTGCCAGCAGCCAGACGTACAGGGCTGGAGCCGGGCCCCAGCATTTT
many	NA	TRBV11-2	16	TRBJ2-3	CASSQNQGLPLGTQYF	TGTGCCAGCAGCCAGAATCAGGGACTCCCATTGGGTACGCAGTATTTT
few	NA	TRBV10-3	17	TRBJ2-3	CAISESEAGRGLDTQYF	TGTGCCATCAGTGAGTCTGAGGCGGGCAGGGGCTTGGATACGCAGTATTTT
many	NA	TRBV20-1	13	TRBJ2-7	CSARGFQTYEQYF	TGCAGTGCTAGGGGCTTCCAAACCTACGAGCAGTACTTC
many	TRBD2	TRBV6-2/TRBV6-3	14	TRBJ2-1	CASTRLAGSHEQFF	TGTGCCAGCACCCGACTAGCGGGGTCCCATGAGCAGTTCTTC
many	NA	TRBV5-5	13	TRBJ2-7	CASSFDLPYEQYF	TGTGCCAGCAGCTTTGATTTACCCTACGAGCAGTACTTC
many	NA	TRBV20-1	13	TRBJ2-7	CSAWDTFSYEQYF	TGCAGTGCTTGGGACACCTTCTCCTACGAGCAGTACTTC
many	TRBD1	TRBV4-3	17	TRBJ1-4	CASSQGTGTTTNEKLFF	TGCGCCAGCAGCCAGGGGACAGGAACAACAACTAATGAAAAACTGTTTTTT
many	NA	TRBV6-2/TRBV6-3	14	TRBJ2-1	CASLGTDRPNEQFF	TGTGCCAGTCTAGGGACCGACCGGCCCAATGAGCAGTTCTTC
many	NA	TRBV18	17	TRBJ1-6	CASSPPSGSSYNSPLHF	TGTGCCAGCTCACCACCATCGGGGAGCTCCTATAATTCACCCCTCCACTTT
many	NA	TRBV5-6	17	TRBJ1-5	CASSLWSGGSGNQPQHF	TGTGCCAGCAGCTTGTGGTCCGGGGGCTCGGGCAATCAGCCCCAGCATTTT
many	NA	TRBV7-2	12	TRBJ1-3	CASSPDRYTIYF	TGTGCCAGCAGCCCCGATCGTTACACCATATATTTT
many	NA	TRBV20-1	14	TRBJ2-2	CSASGGPTTGELFF	TGCAGTGCTAGCGGGGGGCCAACCACCGGGGAGCTGTTTTTT
many	TRBD1	TRBV5-1	16	TRBJ2-1	CASSLVGTGVRNEQFF	TGCGCCAGCAGCTTGGTAGGGACAGGGGTCCGGAATGAGCAGTTCTTC
many	NA	TRBV20-1	13	TRBJ1-3	CSARQVAGNTIYF	TGCAGTGCAAGACAGGTGGCTGGAAACACCATATATTTT
many	NA	TRBV6-2/TRBV6-3	13	TRBJ2-5	CASTEGGEETQYF	TGTGCCAGCACCGAGGGCGGGGAAGAGACCCAGTACTTC
many	TRBD2	TRBV5-1	13	TRBJ2-5	CASNLAGMETQYF	TGCGCCAGCAACTTAGCGGGGATGGAGACCCAGTACTTC
many	TRBD1	TRBV5-1	14	TRBJ1-5	CASSFGQGDQPQHF	TGCGCCAGCAGCTTCGGACAGGGCGATCAGCCCCAGCATTTT
many	NA	TRBV24-1	14	TRBJ2-5	CATSDSGQSETQYF	TGTGCCACCAGTGACAGCGGACAGTCAGAGACCCAGTACTTC
many	NA	TRBV15	14	TRBJ1-1	CATSSHRTATEAFF	TGTGCCACCAGCTCCCATCGGACAGCCACTGAAGCTTTCTTT
many	NA	TRBV29-1	15	TRBJ2-7	CSVIKQGTSSYEQYF	TGCAGCGTCATCAAACAGGGTACCAGCTCCTACGAGCAGTACTTC
NA	NA	TRBV7-6	16	TRBJ2-1	CASSRARGGFYNEQFF	TGTGCCAGCAGCCGCGCTAGGGGTGGATTCTACAATGAGCAGTTCTTC
many	NA	TRBV7-2	11	TRBJ1-1	CASSLVAEAFF	TGTGCCAGCAGCTTAGTCGCTGAAGCTTTCTTT
many	TRBD1	TRBV27	15	TRBJ1-2	CASSEQGADNYGYTF	TGTGCCAGCAGCGAACAGGGGGCGGATAACTATGGCTACACCTTC
many	NA	TRBV2	15	TRBJ2-1	CASRLTGTSANEQFF	TGTGCCAGCAGGCTGACCGGGACCTCAGCCAATGAGCAGTTCTTC